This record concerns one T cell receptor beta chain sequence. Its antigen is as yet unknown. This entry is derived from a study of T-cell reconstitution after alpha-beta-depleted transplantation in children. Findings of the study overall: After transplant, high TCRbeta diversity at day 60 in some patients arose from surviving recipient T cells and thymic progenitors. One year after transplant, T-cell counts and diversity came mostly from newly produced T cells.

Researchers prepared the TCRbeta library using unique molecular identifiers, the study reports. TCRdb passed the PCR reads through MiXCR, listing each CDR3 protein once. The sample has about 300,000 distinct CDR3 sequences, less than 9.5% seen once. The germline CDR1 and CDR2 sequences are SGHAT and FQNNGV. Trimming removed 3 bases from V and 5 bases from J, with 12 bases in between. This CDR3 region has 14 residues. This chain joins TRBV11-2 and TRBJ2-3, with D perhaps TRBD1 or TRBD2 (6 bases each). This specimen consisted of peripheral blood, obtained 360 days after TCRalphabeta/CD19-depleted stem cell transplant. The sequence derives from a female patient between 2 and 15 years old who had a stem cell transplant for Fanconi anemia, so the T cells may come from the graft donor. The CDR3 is CASSFRGLEDTQYF. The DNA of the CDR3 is TGTGCCAGCAGCTTCCGGGGGCTGGAAGATACGCAGTATTTT.